One and the same sample provided the 17 T cell receptor beta chains below, sequenced in a study of T cell changes during pregnancy in multiple sclerosis. Profiled with immunoSEQ multiplex PCR; TCRdb holds only in-frame clones, not every one. The profile shows roughly 22,000 clones, 90% to 95% of them singletons. The sample in question was CD4+ T cells from peripheral blood mononuclear cells, obtained after pregnancy. These TCRs come from a female donor in good health, enrolled as a control in a pregnancy study.

This chain links TRBV5-1 with TRBJ1-1, with a weak D call TRBD1 (6 bases). Germline CDR1 is SGHRS and CDR2 is YFSETQ. V was shortened by 5 bases and J by 1 base, with 12 bases between the two germline ends. The CDR3 spans 14 residues. CDR3 protein: CASRGDTENTEAFF. CDR3 coding DNA: TGCGCCAGCAGAGGGGACACCGAGAACACTGAAGCTTTCTTT.

The chain joins TRBV5-4 to TRBJ1-4; perhaps TRBD1 as D (6 bases). Trimming took off 2 bases at V and 5 bases at J, with 13 bases between the two ends. CDR3 length: 15 amino acids. Germline values: CDR1 SGHNT, CDR2 YYREEE (reference sequence). The DNA of the CDR3 is TGTGCCAGCAGCTTCGGGGGCGGGGGGAATGAAAAACTGTTTTTT. It yields the protein CASSFGGGGNEKLFF. Together with reference TRBV5-4 and TRBJ1-4, the CDR3 gives the full variable domain: ETGVTQSPTHLIKTRGQQVTLRCSSQSGHNTVSWYQQALGQGPQFIFQYYREEENGRGNFPPRFSGLQFPNYSSELNVNALELDDSALYLCASSFGGGGNEKLFFGSGTQLSVL.

This chain's CDR3 is CASRPTGANEKLFF. In nucleotides, the CDR3 is TGTGCCAGCAGGCCGACAGGGGCTAATGAAAAACTGTTTTTT. The genes are TRBV6-5 and TRBJ1-4, with 8 bases aligning to TRBD1. Trimming took 6 bases from V and 3 from J; bases not matched to a gene: 3. Looked up from germline, CDR1 is MNHEY and CDR2 is SVGAGI. The CDR3 is made up of 14 amino acids.

V is TRBV29-1 and J is TRBJ1-2; D might be TRBD1 (5 bases). Trimming left V 6 bases short and J 7 bases short, with 9 bases between. From germline, CDR1 is SQVTM and CDR2 ANQGSEA. The CDR3 extends over 10 amino acids. The DNA for the CDR3 is TGCAGCGTGGAGGGACGTGGCTACACCTTC. Translating it yields CSVEGRGYTF.

V gene TRBV5-6 combines with J gene TRBJ1-2; D is uncertain. Trimming removed 1 base from V and 8 bases from J, with 12 bases in between. Germline CDR1 SGHDT, CDR2 YYEEEE. This CDR3 contains 13 residues. Here the CDR3 reads CASSLRGVGGYTF. CDR3 coding DNA: TGTGCCAGCAGCTTGCGGGGAGTGGGCGGCTACACCTTC.

The V and J genes are TRBV18 and TRBJ2-2; weak D call: TRBD1 (6 bases). Trimming stripped 2 bases from V and 4 bases from J, with 11 bases between. Germline CDR1 and CDR2: KGHSH and LQKENI. The CDR3 has 15 amino acids. The DNA of the CDR3 is TGTGCCAGCTCACCATTATCGACAGGCACCGGGGAGCTGTTTTTT. This sequence encodes CASSPLSTGTGELFF.

The chain uses TRBV19 and TRBJ2-7; D perhaps matches TRBD1 (6 bases). CDR3 length equals 13 residues. Germline loops: CDR1 LNHDA, CDR2 SQIVND (reference sequence). V lost 4 bases to trimming and J lost 2 bases, with 9 bases between them. CDR3 in DNA: TGTGCCAGTAGTAGCCGGGACACCTACGAGCAGTACTTC. This sequence encodes CASSSRDTYEQYF.

CDR3 nucleotides: TGCGCCAGCAGTCTATCAGGAAATTCCGGGGAGCTGTTTTTT. This encodes CASSLSGNSGELFF. V gene TRBV10-1 combines with J gene TRBJ2-2; D unresolved. CDR1 is WNHNN, CDR2 SYGVQD, per germline (reference sequence). CDR3 length equals 14 residues. Between the trimmed V and J ends, which lost 5 bases and 6 bases, there was a span of 13 bases.

CDR3 residues: CASSMTSGSSDTQYF. CDR3 in DNA: TGTGCCAGTAGTATGACTAGCGGGAGTTCAGATACGCAGTATTTT. The rearrangement uses TRBV19 and TRBJ2-3; 12 bases align to TRBD2. The CDR3 runs 15 residues. Unmatched junction bases numbered 2, after V lost 3 bases and J lost 4 bases. CDR1 is LNHDA and CDR2 is SQIVND in the germline V gene (reference sequence). The full variable domain, rest sourced from reference TRBV19 and TRBJ2-3, is DGGITQSPKYLFRKEGQNVTLSCEQNLNHDAMYWYRQDPGQGLRLIYYSQIVNDFQKGDIAEGYSVSREKKESFPLTVTSAQKNPTAFYLCASSMTSGSSDTQYFGPGTRLTVL.

This clone was detected only once. This chain connects TRBV7-8 to TRBJ1-3, with a tentative D call TRBD1 (5 bases). Trimming took off 5 bases at V and 1 base at J, with 9 bases between the two ends. This CDR3 has 14 residues. Germline-derived CDR1 and CDR2 are SGHVS and FQNEAQ. CDR3 region: CASSHRGSGNTIYF. The CDR3 nucleotides are TGTGCCAGCAGCCACCGGGGGTCTGGAAACACCATATATTTT.

The rearrangement uses TRBV10-3 and TRBJ1-2, with TRBD1 matching 10 bases. Germline CDR1 ENHRY, CDR2 SYGVKD. The CDR3 has 18 amino acids. With V trimmed by 4 bases and J by 1 base, 12 bases remained unmatched. The CDR3 loop reads CAISGNPGTGDDNYGYTF. The CDR3 nucleotides are TGTGCCATCAGTGGGAACCCCGGGACAGGGGACGATAACTATGGCTACACCTTC.

The V call is TRBV28, the J call TRBJ2-7, with 7 positions matching TRBD1. V was clipped by 6 bases and J by 1 base; unmatched bases: 9. The CDR3 runs 15 residues. Germline V gives CDR1 MDHEN, CDR2 SYDVKM. This CDR3 is CASSNPGGLSYEQYF. CDR3 nucleotides: TGTGCCAGCAGCAATCCAGGGGGTCTATCCTACGAGCAGTACTTC. Looking up the rest from reference TRBV28 and TRBJ2-7 gives the full variable domain: DVKVTQSSRYLVKRTGEKVFLECVQDMDHENMFWYRQDPGLGLRLIYFSYDVKMKEKGDIPEGYSVSREKKERFSLILESASTNQTSMYLCASSNPGGLSYEQYFGPGTRLTVT.

The chain joins TRBV5-4 to TRBJ2-3, with D perhaps TRBD2 (6 bases). Per germline, CDR1 SGHNT and CDR2 YYREEE (reference sequence). This CDR3 contains 13 residues. V was clipped by 6 bases and J by 1 base, with 9 bases between them. The CDR3 sequence is CASKASGTDTQYF. The CDR3 DNA reads TGTGCCAGCAAGGCTAGCGGCACAGATACGCAGTATTTT.

The chain carries TRBV11-1 and TRBJ2-5; maybe TRBD2 (6 bases). V lost 1 base to trimming and J lost 5 bases, with 8 bases between them. The CDR3 consists of 13 residues. The germline V gene has CDR1 SGHAT and CDR2 FQDESV (reference sequence). This chain's CDR3 is CASSLDGTETQYF. CDR3 in DNA: TGTGCCAGCAGCTTAGACGGGACTGAGACCCAGTACTTC.

The chain employs TRBV7-2 and TRBJ2-4; the match to TRBD2 covers 7 bases. J was trimmed by 5 bases and V by 4 bases; bases with no gene match: 11. The CDR3 is 16 residues long. Per germline, CDR1 SGHTA and CDR2 FQGNSA. The CDR3 protein is CASSYSAVREQNIQYF. CDR3 bases: TGTGCCAGCAGCTATAGCGCTGTGCGGGAGCAAAACATTCAGTACTTC.

This rearrangement joins TRBV5-1 to TRBJ2-1; 7 bases fit TRBD2. The V and J ends lost 0 bases and 15 bases, in that order; junction bases with no gene match: 12. The CDR3 sequence is 14 residues long. CDR1 is SGHRS and CDR2 is YFSETQ in the germline V gene. The CDR3 region is CASSLATSDGLAFF. The CDR3 nucleotides read TGCGCCAGCAGCTTGGCCACTAGCGATGGTTTAGCGTTCTTC.

The V and J genes are TRBV29-1 and TRBJ2-2, with D maybe TRBD1 (6 bases). Trimming stripped 7 bases from V and 3 bases from J, with 12 bases between. Germline loops: CDR1 SQVTM, CDR2 ANQGSEA. The CDR3 covers 13 residues. The CDR3, as DNA: TGCAGCGCAGGGGAAGGAGACACCGGGGAGCTGTTTTTT. Translation: CSAGEGDTGELFF.